The next 21 T cell receptor beta chains were all read from a single sample in a study of memory CD4+ T cells and cytomegalovirus serostatus. The data were produced by immunoSEQ multiplex PCR, yet TCRdb's version contains in-frame clones alone and is incomplete. The profile shows about 61,000 clones, 82% of them singletons. Single viable CD3+CD4+CD8-CD45RO+ cells were sorted as the memory CD4+ T cells. The sequenced sample consisted of memory CD4+ T cells from blood. The receptors were sampled from an adult in good health and CMV-seronegative.

V usage is TRBV7-2 and J usage is TRBJ2-1; 15 nucleotides match TRBD2. Germline loops: CDR1 SGHTA, CDR2 FQGNSA. The V gene end was trimmed by 5 bases and the J gene end by 9 bases; junction bases not matched to a gene: 11. This CDR3 contains 17 residues. Here the CDR3 DNA reads TGTGCCAGCAGCGCCCGAATCGGGACTAGCGGGGGGCGTGAGCAGTTCTTC. Translated, it gives CASSARIGTSGGREQFF.

This clone is categorized as medium-sized. The rearrangement joins TRBV6-6 to TRBJ1-3; no firm D call. Per the germline V gene, CDR1 is MNHNY and CDR2 is SVGAGI (reference sequence). The CDR3 loop spans 16 amino acids. Trimming took off 2 bases at V and 4 bases at J, with 15 bases between the two ends. CDR3 in amino acids: CASSYGSPHTGNTIYF. The CDR3 DNA is TGTGCCAGCAGTTACGGGTCCCCCCACACAGGAAACACCATATATTTT.

The CDR3 coding sequence is TGTGCCACGAACAGGGCTAGCACAGATACGCAGTATTTT. Translated, it gives CATNRASTDTQYF. The V gene is TRBV6-1, the J gene TRBJ2-3, with D possibly being TRBD1 (6 bases). Trimming took 10 bases from V and 0 from J, leaving 11 bases between them. Per the germline V gene, CDR1 is MNHNS and CDR2 is SASEGT. The CDR3 totals 13 residues.

The rearrangement uses TRBV2 and TRBJ1-3, with TRBD1 as a possible D gene (6 bases). V was clipped by 5 bases and J by 0 bases, with 14 bases between them. The CDR3 spans 16 residues. Germline V gene sequence: CDR1 SNHLY, CDR2 FYNNEI. CDR3 sequence reads: CASSLGGGTSGNTIYF. The DNA for the CDR3 is TGTGCCAGCAGTCTAGGGGGGGGGACCTCTGGAAACACCATATATTTT.

This clone came up once. The chain uses TRBV5-1 and TRBJ2-5; D unclear. In germline, CDR1 is SGHRS, CDR2 YFSETQ. The CDR3 runs to 16 residues. V was clipped by 4 bases and J by 7 bases, with 23 bases between them. This chain's CDR3 is CASSHGDLLSVGTQYF. CDR3 coding DNA: TGCGCCAGCAGCCACGGAGACCTGCTTTCGGTGGGGACCCAGTACTTC.

The CDR3 DNA reads TGTGCCAGCAGCCAAGAAGTGGCTGGCTACACCTTC. Protein sequence: CASSQEVAGYTF. This rearrangement joins TRBV4-2 to TRBJ1-2; D gene ambiguous. The germline gives CDR1 LGHNA, CDR2 YNFKEQ. V was shortened by 0 bases and J by 7 bases, with 6 bases between the two germline ends. This CDR3 is 12 amino acids long.

CDR3 residues: CASSLEETEETQYF. For the CDR3, the DNA is TGTGCCAGCAGCTTAGAGGAGACAGAAGAGACCCAGTACTTC. The chain joins TRBV7-8 to TRBJ2-5; D is perhaps TRBD1 (5 bases). Trimming pared 1 base from V and 3 bases from J, leaving 9 bases between. There are 14 residues in the CDR3. Germline values: CDR1 SGHVS, CDR2 FQNEAQ.

This clone turned up a few times. The chain is built from TRBV14 and TRBJ1-4; the D is unclear. This CDR3 is 13 amino acids long. V gave up 0 bases and J gave up 8 bases, with 7 bases separating them. Germline CDR1 SGHDN, CDR2 FVKESK. The DNA for the CDR3 is TGTGCCAGCAGCCAAGATTATGGCGAAAAACTGTTTTTT. It specifies CASSQDYGEKLFF.

The chain uses TRBV5-1 and TRBJ1-2; D may be TRBD1 (5 bases). V shed 4 bases and J shed 3 bases, with 16 bases lying between them. CDR1 is SGHRS and CDR2 is YFSETQ in the germline V gene. This CDR3 is built from 15 residues. CDR3 in DNA: TGCGCCAGCAGCCCGCCCCCGGGGCACGACTATGGCTACACCTTC. This gives the protein CASSPPPGHDYGYTF.

The chain recombines TRBV28 with TRBJ2-1; TRBD2 agrees at 7 bases. CDR3 length: 16 residues. J was trimmed by 6 bases and V by 6 bases; bases with no gene match: 14. Germline CDR1 and CDR2: MDHEN and SYDVKM. As DNA, the CDR3 is TGTGCCAGCAGCTCGGGGGGACTACCGGAAGGCAATGAGCAGTTCTTC. Translating it yields CASSSGGLPEGNEQFF.

This clone has just one count. This rearrangement joins TRBV15 to TRBJ2-7, with D unresolved. V was trimmed by 1 base and J by 4 bases, leaving 8 bases between them. Germline-derived CDR1 and CDR2 are LNHNV and YYDKDF (reference sequence). This CDR3 region has 13 residues. CDR3 region: CATSRVREYEQYF. CDR3 coding DNA: TGTGCCACCAGCAGAGTCCGAGAATACGAGCAGTACTTC.

The chain has TRBV6-5 and TRBJ1-1; TRBD1 is a possible D gene (5 bases). Looked up from germline, CDR1 is MNHEY and CDR2 is SVGAGI. V dropped 2 bases and J dropped 7 bases, with 11 bases sitting between them. This CDR3 is 13 amino acids long. CDR3: CASSYRGWGEAFF. The CDR3 DNA reads TGTGCCAGCAGTTACAGGGGATGGGGTGAAGCTTTCTTT.

The chain links TRBV5-1 to TRBJ2-7, with a possible D match to TRBD1 (6 bases). The ends were cut back, 1 base at V and 3 bases at J, with 11 bases in the middle. This CDR3 has 14 amino acids. Germline V gives CDR1 SGHRS, CDR2 YFSETQ. Written as DNA, the CDR3 is TGCGCCAGCAGCTTGTTACAGGGAAACTACGAGCAGTACTTC. As protein: CASSLLQGNYEQYF.

This chain connects TRBV5-1 to TRBJ1-3, with D perhaps matching TRBD1 (6 bases). This CDR3 comprises 14 residues. Germline V gene data show CDR1 as SGHRS and CDR2 as YFSETQ. V lost 3 bases and J lost 0, with 7 bases in between. CDR3 bases: TGCGCCAGCAGCTCGGACAGCTCTGGAAACACCATATATTTT. Translating gives CASSSDSSGNTIYF.

The chain has TRBV5-6 and TRBJ1-2; unclear D gene. The CDR3 spans 15 residues. The V end was cut by 4 bases, the J end by 4 bases, with 17 bases between. The germline V gene has CDR1 SGHDT and CDR2 YYEEEE. The CDR3 coding sequence is TGTGCCAGCAGCCGTCCACGTGGAAGGGCCTATGGCTACACCTTC. Its protein is CASSRPRGRAYGYTF.

J is TRBJ2-5 and V is TRBV5-4; a weak D match, TRBD2 (6 bases). Trimming left V 2 bases short and J 6 bases short, with 17 bases between. The CDR3 is 15 residues long. Germline CDR1 and CDR2: SGHNT and YYREEE (reference sequence). The CDR3 spells CASSFDFTSWQTQYF. DNA of the CDR3: TGTGCCAGCAGCTTTGACTTTACTAGCTGGCAGACCCAGTACTTC.

This clone has a single count. The rearrangement uses TRBV27 and TRBJ2-2; D might be TRBD2 (6 bases). Germline values: CDR1 MNHEY, CDR2 SMNVEV (reference sequence). This CDR3 is 15 amino acids long. Trimming pared 8 bases from V and 7 bases from J, leaving 20 bases between. CDR3 in amino acids: CASHPAGRSGGELFF. DNA for the CDR3: TGTGCCAGCCACCCGGCGGGAAGGTCCGGCGGGGAGCTGTTTTTT.

CDR3 residues: CASSLGSAPWEQYF. Here the CDR3 DNA reads TGCGCCAGCAGCTTGGGATCGGCTCCGTGGGAGCAGTACTTC. The chain has TRBV5-1 and TRBJ2-7; no clear D gene. This CDR3 is built from 14 residues. In germline, CDR1 is SGHRS, CDR2 YFSETQ. The V gene lost 0 bases and the J gene lost 7 bases, with 14 bases spanning the gap.

The chain uses TRBV7-9 and TRBJ2-3; 8 positions agree with TRBD2. After removal of 3 bases from V and 1 base from J, the junction contained 3 bases not matched to a gene. From germline, CDR1 is SEHNR and CDR2 FQNEAQ (reference sequence). The CDR3 has 15 residues. The chain's CDR3 is CASSLTSVRTDTQYF. DNA for the CDR3: TGTGCCAGCAGCTTGACTAGCGTGCGCACAGATACGCAGTATTTT.

V and J are TRBV18 and TRBJ2-3; 7 bases fit TRBD2. The CDR3 has 16 residues. Trimming took 3 bases from V and 1 from J; bases not matched to a gene: 7. The V gene's germline CDR1 is KGHSH and CDR2 LQKENI. CDR3 region: CASSPGLVERTDTQYF. The CDR3 nucleotides are TGTGCCAGCTCACCCGGACTAGTCGAACGCACAGATACGCAGTATTTT.

The chain carries TRBV5-6 and TRBJ2-7, with D tentatively TRBD2 (7 bases). This CDR3 has 18 amino acids. Trimming stripped 4 bases from V and 4 bases from J, with 27 bases between. CDR1 is SGHDT and CDR2 is YYEEEE in the germline V gene. The CDR3 spells CASSPGGRGAGPRYEQYF. The CDR3 nucleotides are TGTGCCAGCAGCCCGGGGGGCAGGGGCGCAGGTCCTAGGTACGAGCAGTACTTC.